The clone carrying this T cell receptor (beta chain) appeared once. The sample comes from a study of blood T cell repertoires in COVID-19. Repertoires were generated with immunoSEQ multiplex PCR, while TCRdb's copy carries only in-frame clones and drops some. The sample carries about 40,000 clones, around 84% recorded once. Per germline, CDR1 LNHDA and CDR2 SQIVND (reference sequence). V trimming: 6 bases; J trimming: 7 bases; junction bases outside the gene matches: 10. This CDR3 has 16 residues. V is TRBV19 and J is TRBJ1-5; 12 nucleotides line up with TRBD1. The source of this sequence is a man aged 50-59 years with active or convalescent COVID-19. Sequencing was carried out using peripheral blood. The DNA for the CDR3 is TGTGCCAGTAGATCGCAGGGGACAGGGGGCGGACAGCCCCAGCATTTT. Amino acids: CASRSQGTGGGQPQHF.